This TCR beta chain was identified in a study of OX40 agonist ivuxolimab in advanced cancers. With regard to the full study: The costimulatory receptor OX40 (CD134) was targeted by ivuxolimab, a fully human IgG2 agonistic monoclonal antibody. Intravenous ivuxolimab was administered to patients every 2 weeks at six dose levels: 0.01, 0.1, 0.3, 1.5, 3 and 10 mg/kg. Of the roughly 52 dose-escalation patients, hepatocellular carcinoma was present in about 20, melanoma in around 15, renal cell carcinoma in 9 and head and neck cancer in 9. A male proportion of almost 85% and a mean age of approximately 55 years, ranging from 23 to 79, were recorded for the dose-escalation cohort. Prior anti-PD-1, anti-PD-L1 or anti-CTLA-4 therapy was permitted, and 35% to 40% of dose-escalation patients had received checkpoint inhibitors. Partial responses were achieved by three dose-escalation patients, of whom one had hepatocellular carcinoma and two had cutaneous melanoma. The purpose of peripheral TCRbeta sequencing was to test whether ivuxolimab changed TCR sequence diversity and led to clonal T-cell expansion. The paper covers the monotherapy dose-escalation part of the phase I ivuxolimab trial, which included N of about 50 patients. Here is what the overall study found, with its caveats: At doses from 0.1 to 3.0 mg/kg, clonal expansion was seen in both CD4+ and CD8+ blood T cells between baseline and week 6. Low levels of normalized T-cell clonal expansion were also seen in some nonresponding patients. After ivuxolimab, expanded clones were on average more numerous among CD8+ T cells than among CD4+ T cells. The antigen specificity of the clonally expanded peripheral T cells was not determined. Partial responders in the 0.1-3.0 mg/kg groups had among the lowest normalized peripheral clonal expansion, especially among CD8+ T cells.

The germline V gene (reference sequence) provides CDR1 MNHNY and CDR2 SVGAGI. A distance of 8 bases separates the germline ends of V and J, which lose 2 bases and 4 bases respectively. Counted from cysteine to phenylalanine, this CDR3 has 13 amino acids. Left in the record is the CDR3 DNA by itself, 39 bases read in frame from the first base. Patients with a history of autoimmune disease or receiving systemic immunosuppression were excluded from the trial. Peripheral blood for TCR sequencing was drawn from every dose cohort at baseline, at cycle 4 day 1 and at cycle 7 day 1. The samples were drawn from a first-in-human, open-label, multicenter phase I dose-escalation trial of ivuxolimab. Adults with locally advanced or metastatic melanoma, renal cell, hepatocellular, or head and neck squamous cell carcinoma were enrolled in the trial. Before TCR sequencing, CD4+ and CD8+ T cells were separately sorted from peripheral blood.

Concerning this clone: Its antigen specificity is not known. Base qualities are not provided; no much larger clone lies one nucleotide away.

For sequencing of the TCRbeta CDR3 region, genomic DNA was extracted from the sorted cells. TCRbeta CDR3 regions were sequenced using the immunoSEQ Assay. Drawn from immuneACCESS, this table holds only the in-frame rearrangements with V and J called that TCRdb kept. Clones are partly lost; checked studies trace under half to an unresolved V gene and leave the rest unexplained. The sample contains tens of thousands of clones, around 90% of them found a single time. In total, the top ten clones hold around 50% of the sample. This TCR was sampled from an adult with an advanced solid tumor such as melanoma, head and neck, liver or kidney cancer. This sample comprised CD4+ or CD8+ T cells sorted from blood, obtained in a trial of the OX40 agonist ivuxolimab. The chain couples TRBV6-6 to TRBJ2-5; the D segment is perhaps TRBD1 or TRBD2, each sharing 5 matched bases. DNA sequence: TGTGCCAGCAGTTACGGGGGTGTAGAGACCCAGTACTTC. Translated, it gives CASSYGGVETQYF.